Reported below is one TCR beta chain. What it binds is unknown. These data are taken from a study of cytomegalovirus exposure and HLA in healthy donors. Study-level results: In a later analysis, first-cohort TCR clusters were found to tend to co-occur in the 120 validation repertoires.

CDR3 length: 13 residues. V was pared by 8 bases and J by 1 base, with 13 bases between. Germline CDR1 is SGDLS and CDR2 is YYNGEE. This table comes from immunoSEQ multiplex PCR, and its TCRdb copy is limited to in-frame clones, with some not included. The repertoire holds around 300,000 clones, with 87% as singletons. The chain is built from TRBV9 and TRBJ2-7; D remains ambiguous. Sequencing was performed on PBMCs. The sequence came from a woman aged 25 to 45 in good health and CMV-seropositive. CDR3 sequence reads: CASSTATSYEQYF. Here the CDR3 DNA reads TGTGCCAGTAGTACAGCTACTTCCTACGAGCAGTACTTC.